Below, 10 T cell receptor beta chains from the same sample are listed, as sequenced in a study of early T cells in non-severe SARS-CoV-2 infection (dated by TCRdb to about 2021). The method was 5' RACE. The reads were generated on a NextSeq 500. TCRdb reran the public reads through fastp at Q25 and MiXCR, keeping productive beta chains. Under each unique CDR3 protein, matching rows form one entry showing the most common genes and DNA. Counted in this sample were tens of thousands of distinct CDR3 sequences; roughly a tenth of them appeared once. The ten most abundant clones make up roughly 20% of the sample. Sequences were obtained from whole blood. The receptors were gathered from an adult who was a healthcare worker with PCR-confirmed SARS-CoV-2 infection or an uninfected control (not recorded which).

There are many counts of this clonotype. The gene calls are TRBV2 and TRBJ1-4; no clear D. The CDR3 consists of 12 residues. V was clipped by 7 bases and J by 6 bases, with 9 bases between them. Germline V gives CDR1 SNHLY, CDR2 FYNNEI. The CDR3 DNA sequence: TGTGCCAGCACGAGGCAGCATGAAAAACTGTTTTTT. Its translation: CASTRQHEKLFF.

This CDR3 is CASSSAANQNDGYTF. CDR3 nucleotide sequence: TGCGCCAGCAGCTCGGCGGCGAACCAAAACGATGGCTACACCTTC. The chain recombines TRBV5-1 with TRBJ1-2, with D unclear. The CDR3 runs 15 residues. Germline-derived CDR1 and CDR2 are SGHRS and YFSETQ. Trimming left V 3 bases short and J 6 bases short, with 18 bases between.

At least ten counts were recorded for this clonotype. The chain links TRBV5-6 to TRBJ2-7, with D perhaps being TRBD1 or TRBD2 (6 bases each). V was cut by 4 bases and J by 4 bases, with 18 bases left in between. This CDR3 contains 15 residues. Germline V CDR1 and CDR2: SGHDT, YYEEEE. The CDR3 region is CASSQTGRRGYEQYF. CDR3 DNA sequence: TGTGCCAGCAGCCAAACAGGGCGGCGGGGTTACGAGCAGTACTTC.

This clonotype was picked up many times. In DNA form, the CDR3 reads TGTGCCTGGAGTGTACTGGGGACGGGTGAGCAGTTCTTC. It specifies CAWSVLGTGEQFF. V and J are TRBV30 and TRBJ2-1, with D tentatively TRBD1 or TRBD2 (5 bases each). The germline gives CDR1 GTSNPN, CDR2 SVGIG (reference sequence). The CDR3 extends over 13 amino acids. Deletions cut 0 bases from V and 9 bases from J, with 12 bases between.

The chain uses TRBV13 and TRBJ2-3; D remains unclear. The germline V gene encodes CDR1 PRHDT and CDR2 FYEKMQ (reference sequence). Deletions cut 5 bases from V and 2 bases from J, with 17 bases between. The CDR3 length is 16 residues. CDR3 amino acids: CASSMIDGDLTDTQYF. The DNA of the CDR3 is TGTGCCAGCAGCATGATAGACGGAGACCTCACAGATACGCAGTATTTT.

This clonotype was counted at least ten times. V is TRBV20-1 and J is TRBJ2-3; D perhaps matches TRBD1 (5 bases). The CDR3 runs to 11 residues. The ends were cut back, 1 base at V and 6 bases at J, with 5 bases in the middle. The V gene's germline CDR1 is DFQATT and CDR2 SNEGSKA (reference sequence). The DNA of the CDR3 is TGCAGTGCTAGAGCAGGGGATACGCAGTATTTT. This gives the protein CSARAGDTQYF.

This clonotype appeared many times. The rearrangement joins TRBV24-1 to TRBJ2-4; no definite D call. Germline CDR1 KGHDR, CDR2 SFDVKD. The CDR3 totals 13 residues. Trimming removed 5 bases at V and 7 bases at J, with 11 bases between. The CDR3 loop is CATSAWNENIQYF. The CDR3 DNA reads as TGTGCCACCAGTGCCTGGAATGAGAACATTCAGTACTTC.

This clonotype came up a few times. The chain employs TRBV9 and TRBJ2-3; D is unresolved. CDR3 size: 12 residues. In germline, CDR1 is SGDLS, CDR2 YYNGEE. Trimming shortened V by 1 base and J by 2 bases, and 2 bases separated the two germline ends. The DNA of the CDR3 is TGTGCCAGCAGCGTATTCACAGATACGCAGTATTTT. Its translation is CASSVFTDTQYF.

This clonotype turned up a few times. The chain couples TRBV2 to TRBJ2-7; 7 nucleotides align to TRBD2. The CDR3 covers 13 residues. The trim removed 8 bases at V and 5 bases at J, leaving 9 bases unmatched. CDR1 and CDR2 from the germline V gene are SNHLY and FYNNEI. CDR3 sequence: CASSIAGIDEQYF. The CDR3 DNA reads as TGTGCCAGCTCGATAGCGGGTATCGACGAGCAGTACTTC.

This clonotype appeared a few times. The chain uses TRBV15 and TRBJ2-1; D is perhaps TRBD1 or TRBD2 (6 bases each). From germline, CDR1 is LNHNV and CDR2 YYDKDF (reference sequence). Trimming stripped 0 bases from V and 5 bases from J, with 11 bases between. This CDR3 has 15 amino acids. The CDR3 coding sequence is TGTGCCACCAGCAGAGAGAGGGGGGTAAACAATGAGCAGTTCTTC. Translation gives CATSRERGVNNEQFF. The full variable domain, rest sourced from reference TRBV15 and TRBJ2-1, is DAMVIQNPRYQVTQFGKPVTLSCSQTLNHNVMYWYQQKSSQAPKLLFHYYDKDFNNEADTPDNFQSRRPNTSFCFLDIRSPGLGDTAMYLCATSRERGVNNEQFFGPGTRLTVL.